Sequencing of this T cell receptor beta chain was carried out in a study of blood T cell repertoires in COVID-19 (dated by TCRdb to 2020 to 2021). Study-level background: Samples covering the acute and convalescent phases of COVID-19 were provided by collaborators in the United States, Italy and Spain. The material from the prospective study consisted of cDNA or gDNA derived from T cells, B-cell-depleted T cells, or PBMCs. The dataset comprised deeply sampled blood TCRbeta repertoires from subjects exposed to, actively infected with, or recovered from COVID-19. A freely available public database, intended as a resource for researchers studying the immune response to SARS-CoV-2, is where the repertoires were released. The samples were drawn from two sources: the first 160 participants of the ongoing ImmuneRACE study, and some 1,300 subjects contributed by 6 global collaborators. A de-identified subject ID, COVID-19 status, age in years and sex were almost always included in the sample metadata. Where available, HLA class I and class II types were taken from metadata supplied by the sample provider and were not determined by assay-based typing.

The full study reports these points: The amount of clinical and demographic metadata varied by source and participant and was provided uncurated.

Collaborating institutions collected whole blood in K2EDTA tubes following their own protocols. For TCRbeta analysis, collaborators shipped samples as frozen whole blood, isolated PBMCs, or DNA extracted from either of those sample types. The CDR3, cysteine through phenylalanine, is 16 amino acids long. The kept DNA is CDR3 alone, 48 bases in frame from the first base. V lost 5 bases and J lost 5 bases, and the count of bases not matched to a germline gene is 11. According to the germline V gene, CDR1 reads MDHEN and CDR2 reads SYDVKM. With respect to this clone: This clone's antigen is unknown. Per-base qualities were not stored, and no clone one base away is much larger.

The immunoSEQ Assay, a bias-controlled multiplex PCR, was used to amplify TCRbeta CDR3 regions from genomic DNA. The study's own analysis went as follows. The number of nucleated cells in each sample was estimated from the amplification of reference gene primers within the assay. To quantify the absolute abundance of each unique TCRbeta CDR3 rearrangement, sequence reads were collapsed and filtered. For each sample, productive Simpson clonality was calculated as the square root of Simpson's diversity index across productive rearrangements. The immuneACCESS repertoire file appears here via TCRdb, limited to in-frame rearrangements. These files lack a portion of the clones; in checked studies, under half of the deficit traces to unresolved V genes, and the cause of the others is not known. For V, J and clone size, that table is used; D and trimming come from the DNA. The sample records tens of thousands of clones, around 87% of which are singletons. 5.2% of the sample is in the top ten clones.

The rearranged segments are TRBV28 and TRBJ1-5, with 8 central nucleotides matching TRBD1. This sequence originates from a man aged 45-60 years with active COVID-19. Sequences were obtained from peripheral blood. The base sequence is TGTGCCAGCAGTCTCCCCGGGGACAGGCCCCATCAGCCCCAGCATTTT. Its product reads: CASSLPGDRPHQPQHF.